The rows below give T cell receptor beta chains drawn from one sample of a study of CD8+ T cells in alopecia areata. The assay was immunoSEQ multiplex PCR, and TCRdb's table has in-frame clones only and misses some. The profile covers about 290,000 clones, with 58% appearing a single time and under 2% taken by the ten largest. Sample: CD4+ T cells sorted from blood, taken at week 24, from a patient treated with tofacitinib. These receptors all come from a human donor with alopecia areata. CDR3s include the opening cysteine and the closing phenylalanine or tryptophan. The D gene is left open where the match is weak. Clone sizes are given selectively: once, few, many, or a class where the clone is expanded.

d_call: TRBD1
v_call: TRBV29-1
clone_size: -
j_call: TRBJ2-5
cdr3_nt: TGCAGCGTTGACCGACAGGGCGAAGAGACCCAGTACTTC
cdr3_aa: CSVDRQGEETQYF

d_call: -
v_call: TRBV30
clone_size: -
j_call: TRBJ1-1
cdr3_nt: TGTGCCTGGAGTACCGGGACGGTGAACACTGAAGCTTTCTTT
cdr3_aa: CAWSTGTVNTEAFF

d_call: -
v_call: TRBV18
clone_size: -
j_call: TRBJ1-2
cdr3_nt: TGTGCCAGCTCACCACCGGGGGCAAATGGCTACACCTTC
cdr3_aa: CASSPPGANGYTF

d_call: -
v_call: TRBV10-3
clone_size: -
j_call: TRBJ2-6
cdr3_nt: TGTGCCAGCAGTGACTCTGGGGCCAACGTCCTGACTTTC
cdr3_aa: CASSDSGANVLTF

d_call: TRBD1
v_call: TRBV5-1
clone_size: -
j_call: TRBJ1-2
cdr3_nt: TGCGCCAGCAGCTTGGAGGGGGCGGATGGCTACACCTTC
cdr3_aa: CASSLEGADGYTF

d_call: -
v_call: TRBV29-1
clone_size: few
j_call: TRBJ2-1
cdr3_nt: TGCAGCGTTTGTTTCGGTGGCAATGAGCAGTTCTTC
cdr3_aa: CSVCFGGNEQFF

d_call: -
v_call: TRBV5-1
clone_size: -
j_call: TRBJ2-5
cdr3_nt: TGCGCCAGCAGCTTGGCCGAGCTGGGGGAGACCCAGTACTTC
cdr3_aa: CASSLAELGETQYF

d_call: TRBD2
v_call: TRBV28
clone_size: -
j_call: TRBJ2-1
cdr3_nt: TGTGCCAGCAGTTTAGTTGGCGGGGGTGGATACAATGAGCAGTTCTTC
cdr3_aa: CASSLVGGGGYNEQFF

d_call: -
v_call: TRBV6-5
clone_size: -
j_call: TRBJ2-7
cdr3_nt: TGTGCCAGCAGTTCCCGGACAGCCCCGTACGAGCAGTACTTC
cdr3_aa: CASSSRTAPYEQYF

d_call: TRBD1
v_call: TRBV30
clone_size: few
j_call: TRBJ2-3
cdr3_nt: TGTGCCTGGAGTTGGGGACAGGGGGGAAGAGATACGCAGTATTTT
cdr3_aa: CAWSWGQGGRDTQYF

d_call: -
v_call: TRBV18
clone_size: -
j_call: TRBJ1-2
cdr3_nt: TGTGCCAGCTCGCCGGACGGCAACTATGGCTACACCTTC
cdr3_aa: CASSPDGNYGYTF

d_call: -
v_call: TRBV6-5
clone_size: -
j_call: TRBJ2-7
cdr3_nt: TGTGCCAGCACCAAAAGTCAGGGCCTCAGAGGAGAGCAGTACTTC
cdr3_aa: CASTKSQGLRGEQYF

d_call: TRBD1
v_call: TRBV4-1
clone_size: -
j_call: TRBJ2-7
cdr3_nt: TGCGCCAGCAGCCAAGCCTGGACAGGGGTCTACGAGCAGTACTTC
cdr3_aa: CASSQAWTGVYEQYF

d_call: -
v_call: TRBV29-1
clone_size: -
j_call: TRBJ1-1
cdr3_nt: TGCAGCGTTGAAGTGGGTGGGGACACTGAAGCTTTCTTT
cdr3_aa: CSVEVGGDTEAFF

d_call: -
v_call: TRBV7-2
clone_size: few
j_call: TRBJ2-1
cdr3_nt: TGTGCCAGCAGCTTAATATACGGAAGTTCCAATGAGCAGTTCTTC
cdr3_aa: CASSLIYGSSNEQFF

d_call: TRBD1
v_call: TRBV11-1
clone_size: -
j_call: TRBJ2-5
cdr3_nt: TGTGCCAGCAGCTTAGGGGGACAGAAGTTCGGGATCCAAGAGACCCAGTACTTC
cdr3_aa: CASSLGGQKFGIQETQYF

d_call: TRBD1
v_call: TRBV5-1
clone_size: few
j_call: TRBJ1-2
cdr3_nt: TGCGCCAGCAGCTTGTTGCTCGACAGGGAGTCTGGCTACACCTTC
cdr3_aa: CASSLLLDRESGYTF

d_call: -
v_call: TRBV5-1
clone_size: -
j_call: TRBJ1-2
cdr3_nt: TGCGCCAGCAGCGCTCGACCGGACACCGCGCAGGGCTACACCTTC
cdr3_aa: CASSARPDTAQGYTF

d_call: -
v_call: TRBV5-1
clone_size: -
j_call: TRBJ1-1
cdr3_nt: TGCGCCAGCAGCCAGCAAACAGGGAGGGGGACTGAAGCTTTCTTT
cdr3_aa: CASSQQTGRGTEAFF

d_call: -
v_call: TRBV7-9
clone_size: -
j_call: TRBJ1-2
cdr3_nt: TGTGCCAGCAGCTTAGCAGGTAGTCCCCTCTATGGCTACACCTTC
cdr3_aa: CASSLAGSPLYGYTF

d_call: -
v_call: TRBV5-1
clone_size: few
j_call: TRBJ1-2
cdr3_nt: TGCGCCAGCAGCTTGCTGGACAGCGTCTATGGCTACACCTTC
cdr3_aa: CASSLLDSVYGYTF

d_call: -
v_call: TRBV18
clone_size: -
j_call: TRBJ2-5
cdr3_nt: TGTGCCAGCTCACCAATCGGAGCCGGAGAGACCCAGTACTTC
cdr3_aa: CASSPIGAGETQYF

d_call: TRBD1
v_call: TRBV10-3
clone_size: -
j_call: TRBJ1-1
cdr3_nt: TGTGCCATCAGTGAGGGGACGACAGGGAGGACTGAAGCTTTCTTT
cdr3_aa: CAISEGTTGRTEAFF

d_call: -
v_call: TRBV9
clone_size: few
j_call: TRBJ2-1
cdr3_nt: TGTGCCAGCAGCGTAATGGGCCAGGAACAATATGAGCAGTTCTTC
cdr3_aa: CASSVMGQEQYEQFF

d_call: -
v_call: TRBV9
clone_size: -
j_call: TRBJ1-1
cdr3_nt: TGTGCCAGCAGCGTAGAAATGCGGACTGAAGCTTTCTTT
cdr3_aa: CASSVEMRTEAFF

d_call: TRBD1
v_call: TRBV10-3
clone_size: many
j_call: TRBJ2-5
cdr3_nt: TGTGCCATCAGTGGTACAGGGGGTAAAGAGACCCAGTACTTC
cdr3_aa: CAISGTGGKETQYF

d_call: -
v_call: TRBV15
clone_size: -
j_call: TRBJ1-2
cdr3_nt: TGTGCCACCAGCAGTTCAGGGGCATTAGCGGTTGGCTACACCTTC
cdr3_aa: CATSSSGALAVGYTF

d_call: -
v_call: TRBV6-5
clone_size: -
j_call: TRBJ1-1
cdr3_nt: TGTGCCAGTGCGTGGGGGAGGGACACTGAAGCTTTCTTT
cdr3_aa: CASAWGRDTEAFF

d_call: -
v_call: TRBV7-9
clone_size: -
j_call: TRBJ2-3
cdr3_nt: TGTGCCAGCAGCCCGGGACAATCGAGTGGAGATACGCAGTATTTT
cdr3_aa: CASSPGQSSGDTQYF

d_call: -
v_call: TRBV13
clone_size: -
j_call: TRBJ2-5
cdr3_nt: TGTGCCAGCAGCACAAAAGAGACCCAGTACTTC
cdr3_aa: CASSTKETQYF

d_call: -
v_call: TRBV4-1
clone_size: -
j_call: TRBJ2-2
cdr3_nt: TGCGCCAGCAGCCAAGGCCGAGCGAACACCGGGGAGCTGTTTTTT
cdr3_aa: CASSQGRANTGELFF

d_call: -
v_call: TRBV5-1
clone_size: -
j_call: TRBJ2-3
cdr3_nt: TGCGCCAGCAGCTTGTCAGGGGCCACCACAGATACGCAGTATTTT
cdr3_aa: CASSLSGATTDTQYF

d_call: -
v_call: TRBV14
clone_size: -
j_call: TRBJ2-1
cdr3_nt: TGTGCCAGCAGCCAAGTGGGGTATGAGCAGTTCTTC
cdr3_aa: CASSQVGYEQFF

d_call: -
v_call: TRBV5-1
clone_size: -
j_call: TRBJ2-5
cdr3_nt: TGCGCCAGCAGCTTTCGAGGATCCGCTGAGACCCAGTACTTC
cdr3_aa: CASSFRGSAETQYF

d_call: -
v_call: TRBV9
clone_size: -
j_call: TRBJ2-3
cdr3_nt: TGTGCCAGCAGCGTTACTCCGACAGATACGCAGTATTTT
cdr3_aa: CASSVTPTDTQYF

d_call: -
v_call: TRBV5-1
clone_size: -
j_call: TRBJ2-1
cdr3_nt: TGCGCCAGCAGCACCGGTGACAGCCCGAGCTCCTACAATGAGCAGTTCTTC
cdr3_aa: CASSTGDSPSSYNEQFF

d_call: TRBD2
v_call: TRBV4-1
clone_size: -
j_call: TRBJ2-3
cdr3_nt: TGCGCCAGCAGCCAAGATTCGCGACTAGCGGGGGGATCAGATACGCAGTATTTT
cdr3_aa: CASSQDSRLAGGSDTQYF

d_call: TRBD1
v_call: TRBV30
clone_size: -
j_call: TRBJ2-1
cdr3_nt: TGTGCCTGGTCAGCAGGGGGTGGTTACAATGAGCAGTTCTTC
cdr3_aa: CAWSAGGGYNEQFF

d_call: -
v_call: TRBV29-1
clone_size: -
j_call: TRBJ1-6
cdr3_nt: TGCAGCGTCGGGGCGGGGGTTCAGCCACCCCTCCACTTT
cdr3_aa: CSVGAGVQPPLHF

d_call: -
v_call: TRBV7-9
clone_size: -
j_call: TRBJ1-6
cdr3_nt: TGTGCCAGCAGCCCGGCTGGGTCACCCCTCCACTTT
cdr3_aa: CASSPAGSPLHF

d_call: -
v_call: TRBV6-1
clone_size: once
j_call: TRBJ2-5
cdr3_nt: TGTGCCAGCAGTGGACAGGGAGGGGGTGATGAGACCCAGTACTTC
cdr3_aa: CASSGQGGGDETQYF

d_call: -
v_call: TRBV28
clone_size: -
j_call: TRBJ2-3
cdr3_nt: TGTGCCAGCAGTTCCCCGACAGATATCACAGATACGCAGTATTTT
cdr3_aa: CASSSPTDITDTQYF

d_call: TRBD1
v_call: TRBV5-1
clone_size: few
j_call: TRBJ2-7
cdr3_nt: TGCGCCAGCAGCTGGACAGGGACGGTTTACGAGCAGTACTTC
cdr3_aa: CASSWTGTVYEQYF

d_call: TRBD1
v_call: TRBV9
clone_size: few
j_call: TRBJ2-5
cdr3_nt: TGTGCCAGCAGCCCGACTGGACAGGGGATAGGGGAGACCCAGTACTTC
cdr3_aa: CASSPTGQGIGETQYF

d_call: -
v_call: TRBV14
clone_size: few
j_call: TRBJ2-5
cdr3_nt: TGTGCCAGCAGCCATGGAGAGACCCAGTACTTC
cdr3_aa: CASSHGETQYF

d_call: TRBD1
v_call: TRBV6-1
clone_size: few
j_call: TRBJ1-5
cdr3_nt: TGTGCCAGCAGGAAAATACAGGGGAGCAATCAGCCCCAGCATTTT
cdr3_aa: CASRKIQGSNQPQHF

d_call: TRBD2
v_call: TRBV30
clone_size: -
j_call: TRBJ2-7
cdr3_nt: TGTGCCTGGAGTGTCCCTAGCGGGACCTACGAGCAGTACTTC
cdr3_aa: CAWSVPSGTYEQYF

d_call: -
v_call: TRBV5-6
clone_size: few
j_call: TRBJ2-5
cdr3_nt: TGTGCCAGCAGCTTGTCAAGGTTCGGGGAGACCCAGTACTTC
cdr3_aa: CASSLSRFGETQYF

d_call: -
v_call: TRBV29-1
clone_size: few
j_call: TRBJ1-5
cdr3_nt: TGCAGCGATAGTCAGCCCCAGCATTTT
cdr3_aa: CSDSQPQHF

d_call: TRBD1
v_call: TRBV7-2
clone_size: once
j_call: TRBJ2-5
cdr3_nt: TGTGCCAGCAGCCCTTCGGGCAGGGGGCGAGAGACCCAGTACTTC
cdr3_aa: CASSPSGRGRETQYF

d_call: -
v_call: TRBV20-1
clone_size: -
j_call: TRBJ2-1
cdr3_nt: TGCAGTGTTGGGTCCTACAATGAGCAGTTCTTC
cdr3_aa: CSVGSYNEQFF

d_call: -
v_call: TRBV7-9
clone_size: -
j_call: TRBJ2-5
cdr3_nt: TGTGCCAGCAGCTTAGCCCGACGGGAGACCCAGTACTTC
cdr3_aa: CASSLARRETQYF

d_call: -
v_call: TRBV6-5
clone_size: -
j_call: TRBJ1-1
cdr3_nt: TGTGCCAGCAGATCCCGGGTCGAAGCTTTCTTT
cdr3_aa: CASRSRVEAFF

d_call: -
v_call: TRBV30
clone_size: -
j_call: TRBJ2-7
cdr3_nt: TGTGCCTGGGCGGGGCCCAGCTCCTACGAGCAGTACTTC
cdr3_aa: CAWAGPSSYEQYF